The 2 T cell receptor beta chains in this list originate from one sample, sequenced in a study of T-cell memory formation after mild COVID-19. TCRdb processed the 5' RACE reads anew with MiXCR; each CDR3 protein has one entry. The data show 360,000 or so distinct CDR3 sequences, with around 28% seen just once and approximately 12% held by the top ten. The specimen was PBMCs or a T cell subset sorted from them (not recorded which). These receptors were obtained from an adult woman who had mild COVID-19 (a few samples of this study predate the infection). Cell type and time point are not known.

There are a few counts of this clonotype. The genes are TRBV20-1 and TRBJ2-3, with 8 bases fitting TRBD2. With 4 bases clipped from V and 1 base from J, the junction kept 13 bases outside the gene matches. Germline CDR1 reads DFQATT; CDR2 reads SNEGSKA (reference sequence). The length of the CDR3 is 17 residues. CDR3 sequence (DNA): TGCAGTGCTACGGGTAGCGGGACCCGCGGTGGCACAGATACGCAGTATTTT. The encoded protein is CSATGSGTRGGTDTQYF.

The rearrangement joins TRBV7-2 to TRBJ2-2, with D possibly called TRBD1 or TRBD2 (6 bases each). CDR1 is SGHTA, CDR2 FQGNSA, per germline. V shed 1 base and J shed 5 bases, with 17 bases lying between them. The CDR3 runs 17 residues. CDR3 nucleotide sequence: TGTGCCAGCAGCTTAGTCTGGGGGGCGCTGGGAACCGGGGAGCTGTTTTTT. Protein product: CASSLVWGALGTGELFF.